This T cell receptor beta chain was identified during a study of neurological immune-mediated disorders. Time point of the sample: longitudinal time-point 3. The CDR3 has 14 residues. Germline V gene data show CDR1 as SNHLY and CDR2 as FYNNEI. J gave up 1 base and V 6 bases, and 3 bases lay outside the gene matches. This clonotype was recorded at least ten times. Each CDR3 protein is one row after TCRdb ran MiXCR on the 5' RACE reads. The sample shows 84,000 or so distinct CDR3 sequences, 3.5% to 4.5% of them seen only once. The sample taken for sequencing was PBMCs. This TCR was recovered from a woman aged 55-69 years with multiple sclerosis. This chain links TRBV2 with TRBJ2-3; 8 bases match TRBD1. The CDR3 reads CASRRTGRTDTQYF. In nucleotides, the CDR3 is TGTGCCAGCAGGAGGACAGGGCGCACAGATACGCAGTATTTT. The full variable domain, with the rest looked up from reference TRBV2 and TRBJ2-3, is EPEVTQTPSHQVTQMGQEVILRCVPISNHLYFYWYRQILGQKVEFLVSFYNNEISEKSEIFDDQFSVERPDGSNFTLKIRSTKLEDSAMYFCASRRTGRTDTQYFGPGTRLTVL.